This T cell receptor (beta chain) was sequenced during a study of control samples from healthy donors and cancer patients. Data came from immunoSEQ multiplex PCR; TCRdb stores just in-frame clones and leaves some out. The repertoire has 400,000 to 450,000 clones, approximately 92% of them found once; the top ten carry around 6.5%. The CDR3 is 12 residues long. V was trimmed by 4 bases and J by 6 bases, leaving 11 bases between them. Germline loops: CDR1 SGHNT, CDR2 YYREEE (reference sequence). Sequences were obtained from PBMCs. This chain joins TRBV5-4 and TRBJ2-7; the D call may be TRBD1 or TRBD2 (5 bases each). This sequence originates from a man aged 40-49 years with head and neck cancer. The CDR3 DNA is TGTGCCAGCAGCGCCGGGACGGTCGAGCAGTACTTC. Encoded protein: CASSAGTVEQYF.